Following are 7 T cell receptor beta chains from one sample sequenced in a study of T-cell reconstitution after alpha-beta-depleted transplantation in children. Library preparation (for TCRbeta) was performed with unique molecular identifiers. TCRdb redid the calling of the PCR reads with MiXCR, one entry per CDR3 protein. The profile covers about 610,000 distinct CDR3 sequences, with about a quarter appearing a single time and about 35% taken by the ten largest. The material was PBMCs, obtained before TCRalphabeta/CD19-depleted stem cell transplant. All receptors come from a boy under three years old with Wiskott-Aldrich syndrome, due to receive a stem cell transplant.

This clonotype was seen only a few times. The V gene is TRBV10-3, the J gene TRBJ2-2; perhaps TRBD1 as D (7 bases). CDR1 is ENHRY and CDR2 is SYGVKD in the germline V gene. This CDR3 region has 19 residues. V was shortened by 4 bases and J by 10 bases, with 31 bases between the two germline ends. CDR3 region: CAISALTGRLNTNTPELFF. The CDR3 nucleotides read TGTGCCATCAGTGCCTTGACAGGGAGGCTTAATACGAACACCCCGGAGCTGTTTTTT.

This chain connects TRBV5-1 to TRBJ1-1; TRBD1 is a possible D gene (5 bases). The CDR3 is made up of 14 amino acids. Germline lookup yields CDR1 SGHRS and CDR2 YFSETQ. V was trimmed by 1 base and J by 3 bases, leaving 10 bases between them. DNA of the CDR3: TGCGCCAGCAGCTTGTATCAGGGTCACACTGAAGCTTTCTTT. Protein product: CASSLYQGHTEAFF.

This clonotype was seen a handful of times. V usage is TRBV4-1 and J usage is TRBJ1-2, with a weak D call TRBD1 (5 bases). V was cut by 1 base and J by 4 bases, with 13 bases left in between. Germline V lookup: CDR1 MGHRA, CDR2 YSYEKL. This CDR3 spans 15 amino acids. CDR3 sequence: CASSQVIRDSYGYTF. CDR3 coding DNA: TGCGCCAGCAGCCAAGTTATTCGGGACTCCTATGGCTACACCTTC.

CDR3: CATTPYLTNSPLHF. The CDR3 DNA reads TGTGCCACCACCCCATACCTCACTAATTCACCCCTCCACTTT. The gene calls are TRBV28 and TRBJ1-6; D is undetermined. V was trimmed by 10 bases and J by 6 bases, leaving 16 bases between them. CDR3 length equals 14 residues. CDR1 and CDR2 (germline): MDHEN, SYDVKM.

The gene calls are TRBV2 and TRBJ1-5; D is unresolved. Trimming took 6 bases from V and 3 from J, leaving 9 bases between them. Germline V gene lookup returns CDR1 SNHLY and CDR2 FYNNEI. The CDR3 runs 13 residues. The CDR3 bases are TGTGCCAGCAGCCCAGAAGTCAATCAGCCCCAGCATTTT. Translated: CASSPEVNQPQHF.

This clonotype was picked up a small number of times. The rearrangement links TRBV5-1 to TRBJ2-1, with 7 bases lining up with TRBD2. The CDR3 runs 17 residues. The germline CDR1 and CDR2 sequences are SGHRS and YFSETQ. With V trimmed by 1 base and J by 3 bases, 10 bases remained unmatched. CDR3 nucleotide sequence: TGCGCCAGCAGCTTGAACCCCGGGACTACGGACTACAATGAGCAGTTCTTC. Protein product: CASSLNPGTTDYNEQFF.

The CDR3 here is CSARARAGATYEQYF. The CDR3 DNA is TGCAGTGCTAGGGCCAGGGCAGGAGCCACTTACGAGCAGTACTTC. The chain joins TRBV20-1 to TRBJ2-7, with D possibly being TRBD1 (5 bases). Trimming left V 3 bases short and J 4 bases short, with 19 bases between. CDR3 size: 15 residues. Germline CDR1 is DFQATT and CDR2 is SNEGSKA (reference sequence).